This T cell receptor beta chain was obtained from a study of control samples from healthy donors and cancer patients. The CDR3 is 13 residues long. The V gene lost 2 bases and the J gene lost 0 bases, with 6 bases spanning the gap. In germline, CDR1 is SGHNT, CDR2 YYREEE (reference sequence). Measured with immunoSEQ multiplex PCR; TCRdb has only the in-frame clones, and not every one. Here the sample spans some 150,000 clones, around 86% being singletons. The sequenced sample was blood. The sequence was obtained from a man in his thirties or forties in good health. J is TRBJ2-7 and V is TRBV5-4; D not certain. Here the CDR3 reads CASSFRSSYEQYF. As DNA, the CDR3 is TGTGCCAGCAGCTTCAGATCCTCCTACGAGCAGTACTTC.